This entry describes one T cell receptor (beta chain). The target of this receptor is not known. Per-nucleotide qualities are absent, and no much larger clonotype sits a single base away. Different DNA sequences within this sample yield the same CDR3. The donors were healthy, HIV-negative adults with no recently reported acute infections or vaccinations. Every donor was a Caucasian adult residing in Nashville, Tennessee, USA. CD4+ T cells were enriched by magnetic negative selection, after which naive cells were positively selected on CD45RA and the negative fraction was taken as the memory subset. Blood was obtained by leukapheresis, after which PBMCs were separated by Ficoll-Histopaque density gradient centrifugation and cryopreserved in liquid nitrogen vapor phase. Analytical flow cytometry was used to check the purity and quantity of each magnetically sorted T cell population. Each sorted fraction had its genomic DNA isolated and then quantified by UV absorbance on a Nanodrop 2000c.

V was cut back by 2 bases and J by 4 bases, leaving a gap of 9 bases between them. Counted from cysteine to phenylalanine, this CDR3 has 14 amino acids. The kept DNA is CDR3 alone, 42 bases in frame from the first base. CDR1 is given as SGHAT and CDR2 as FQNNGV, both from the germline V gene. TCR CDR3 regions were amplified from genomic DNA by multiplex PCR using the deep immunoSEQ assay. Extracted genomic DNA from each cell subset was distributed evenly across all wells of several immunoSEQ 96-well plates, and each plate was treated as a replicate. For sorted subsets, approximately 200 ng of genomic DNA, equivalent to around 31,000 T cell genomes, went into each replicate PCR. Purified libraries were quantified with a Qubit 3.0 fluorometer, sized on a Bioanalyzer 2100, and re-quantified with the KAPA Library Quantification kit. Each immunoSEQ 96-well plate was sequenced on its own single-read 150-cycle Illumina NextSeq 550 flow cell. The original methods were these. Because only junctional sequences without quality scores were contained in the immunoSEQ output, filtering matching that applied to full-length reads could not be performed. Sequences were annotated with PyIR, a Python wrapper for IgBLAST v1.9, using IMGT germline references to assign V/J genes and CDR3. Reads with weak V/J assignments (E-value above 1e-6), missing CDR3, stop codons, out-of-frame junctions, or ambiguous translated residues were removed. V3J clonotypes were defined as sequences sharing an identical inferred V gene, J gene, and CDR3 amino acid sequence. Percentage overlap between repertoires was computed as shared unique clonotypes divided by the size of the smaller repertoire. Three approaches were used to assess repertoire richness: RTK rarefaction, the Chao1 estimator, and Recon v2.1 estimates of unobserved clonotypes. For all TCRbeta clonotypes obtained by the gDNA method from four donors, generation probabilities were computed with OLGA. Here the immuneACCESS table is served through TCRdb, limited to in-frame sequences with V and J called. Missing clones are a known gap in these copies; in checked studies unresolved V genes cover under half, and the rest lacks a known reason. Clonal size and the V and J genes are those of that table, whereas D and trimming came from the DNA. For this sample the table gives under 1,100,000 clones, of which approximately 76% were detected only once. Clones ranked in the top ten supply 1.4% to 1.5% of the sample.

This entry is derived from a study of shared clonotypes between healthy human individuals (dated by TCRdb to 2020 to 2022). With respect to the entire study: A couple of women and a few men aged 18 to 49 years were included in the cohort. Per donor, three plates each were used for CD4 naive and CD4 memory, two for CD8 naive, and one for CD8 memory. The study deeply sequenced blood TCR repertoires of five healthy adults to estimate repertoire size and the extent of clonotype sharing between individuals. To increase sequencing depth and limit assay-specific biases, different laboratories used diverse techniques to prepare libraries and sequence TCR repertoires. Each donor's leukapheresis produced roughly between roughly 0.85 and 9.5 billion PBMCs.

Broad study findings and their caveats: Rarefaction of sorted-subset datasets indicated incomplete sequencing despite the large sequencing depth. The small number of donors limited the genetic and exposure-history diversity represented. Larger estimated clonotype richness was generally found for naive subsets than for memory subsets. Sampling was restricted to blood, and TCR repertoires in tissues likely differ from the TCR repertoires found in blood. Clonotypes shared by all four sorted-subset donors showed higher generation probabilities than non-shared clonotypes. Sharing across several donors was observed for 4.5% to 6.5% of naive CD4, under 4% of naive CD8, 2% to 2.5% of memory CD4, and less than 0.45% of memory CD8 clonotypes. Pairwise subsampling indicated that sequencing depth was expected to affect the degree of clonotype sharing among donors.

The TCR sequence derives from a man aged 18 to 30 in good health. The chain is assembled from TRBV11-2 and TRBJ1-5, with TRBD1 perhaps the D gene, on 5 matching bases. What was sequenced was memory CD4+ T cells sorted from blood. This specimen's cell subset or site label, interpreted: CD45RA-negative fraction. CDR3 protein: CASSLQGGNQPQHF. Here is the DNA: TGTGCCAGCAGCTTACAGGGAGGGAATCAGCCCCAGCATTTT.